One sample yielded the 15 T cell receptor beta chains listed below, sequenced in a study of T cell repertoires in cytomegalovirus infection. MiXCR, run by TCRdb on the reads, gives a single entry per CDR3 protein. Of hundreds of thousands of distinct CDR3 sequences in the sample, under 55% were seen once. These receptors have no identified antigens. Material: cultured PBMCs, obtained from culture after CMV antigen stimulation. These receptors all come from a human donor in good health (CMV status not recorded). Some clones in this sample may be carry-over from other donors' samples.

The chain has TRBV12-3 or TRBV12-4 and TRBJ1-5; D gene uncertain. V gave up 3 bases and J gave up 5 bases, with 8 bases separating them. The CDR3 length is 13 residues. The CDR3 sequence is CASSLDGHQPQHF. CDR3 nucleotide sequence: TGTGCCAGCAGTTTGGACGGCCATCAGCCCCAGCATTTT.

This clonotype was picked up a small number of times. The V gene is TRBV27, the J gene TRBJ2-7; the match to TRBD1 covers 7 bases. The germline V gene encodes CDR1 MNHEY and CDR2 SMNVEV (reference sequence). Germline trimming cut 0 bases from V and 2 bases from J; bases unmatched to any gene: 4. This CDR3 contains 15 residues. The CDR3 nucleotides are TGTGCCAGCAGTTTATCGGCAGGGGGTACCTACGAGCAGTACTTC. The encoded protein is CASSLSAGGTYEQYF.

The chain employs TRBV11-2 and TRBJ2-7; 9 nucleotides match TRBD2. Looked up from germline, CDR1 is SGHAT and CDR2 is FQNNGV. V lost 5 bases to trimming and J lost 7 bases; unmatched junction nucleotides: 3. CDR3 length: 12 amino acids. The CDR3 DNA is TGTGCCAGCAGCAACCTAGCGGGAGAGCAGTACTTC. This gives the protein CASSNLAGEQYF. Full variable domain (missing parts from reference TRBV11-2 and TRBJ2-7): EAGVAQSPRYKIIEKRQSVAFWCNPISGHATLYWYQQILGQGPKLLIQFQNNGVVDDSQLPKDRFSAERLKGVDSTLKIQPAKLEDSAVYLCASSNLAGEQYFGPGTRLTVT.

The table lists this clonotype with a few counts. The chain combines TRBV7-8 with TRBJ2-7; weak D call: TRBD1 (5 bases). Germline CDR1 SGHVS, CDR2 FQNEAQ. This CDR3 has 13 residues. V lost 2 bases and J 2 bases, leaving 7 bases between the germline ends. As DNA, the CDR3 is TGTGCCAGCAGCTTACCAGGGCCCTACGAGCAGTACTTC. It yields the protein CASSLPGPYEQYF.

This chain uses TRBV20-1 with TRBJ2-5; TRBD1 aligns across 7 bases. Germline values: CDR1 DFQATT, CDR2 SNEGSKA (reference sequence). This CDR3 region has 13 residues. J was trimmed by 5 bases and V by 7 bases; bases with no gene match: 10. CDR3 DNA sequence: TGCAGTGTCTTCGAGGGGGCCAAGGAGACCCAGTACTTC. As protein: CSVFEGAKETQYF.

The chain is built from TRBV7-2 and TRBJ2-5; D is unresolved. CDR1 SGHTA and CDR2 FQGNSA come from the germline V gene. Trimming removed 8 bases from V and 2 bases from J, with 6 bases in between. The CDR3 consists of 11 residues. This CDR3 is CASASQETQYF. The DNA for the CDR3 is TGTGCCAGCGCCTCACAAGAGACCCAGTACTTC. Full variable domain (missing parts from reference TRBV7-2 and TRBJ2-5): GAGVSQSPSNKVTEKGKDVELRCDPISGHTALYWYRQSLGQGLEFLIYFQGNSAPDKSGLPSDRFSAERTGGSVSTLTIQRTQQEDSAVYLCASASQETQYFGPGTRLLVL.

V and J are TRBV18 and TRBJ1-2; D uncertain. Trimming shortened V by 1 base and J by 8 bases, and 29 bases separated the two germline ends. CDR3 length: 19 residues. Per germline, CDR1 KGHSH and CDR2 LQKENI. The CDR3 spells CASSPLSLRTTPQPRGYTF. In DNA form, the CDR3 reads TGTGCCAGCTCACCACTCTCCCTGAGGACCACCCCCCAACCCAGGGGCTACACCTTC.

This chain joins TRBV5-4 and TRBJ2-1; D ambiguous. This CDR3 comprises 14 residues. Germline CDR1 SGHNT, CDR2 YYREEE (reference sequence). V was cut by 5 bases and J by 2 bases, with 11 bases left in between. The CDR3 region has the DNA TGTGCCAGCAGAGCCGGGTCAACCTACAATGAGCAGTTCTTC. Translating it yields CASRAGSTYNEQFF.

The sample holds a few counts of this clonotype. The chain combines TRBV7-6 with TRBJ1-1; D uncertain. Germline lookup yields CDR1 SGHVS and CDR2 FNYEAQ. V was clipped by 5 bases and J by 1 base, with 14 bases between them. The CDR3 is made up of 15 amino acids. CDR3: CASSPPARSNTEAFF. CDR3 in DNA: TGTGCCAGCAGCCCACCAGCGAGATCGAACACTGAAGCTTTCTTT.

The V and J genes are TRBV7-8 and TRBJ2-1; 11 bases line up with TRBD2. Germline V gives CDR1 SGHVS, CDR2 FQNEAQ. With V trimmed by 2 bases and J by 4 bases, 4 bases remained unmatched. CDR3 length: 16 residues. The CDR3 loop is CASSLIAGGPYNEQFF. In DNA, the CDR3 is TGTGCCAGCAGCTTAATAGCGGGAGGGCCGTACAATGAGCAGTTCTTC.

This clonotype was seen a few times. V and J are TRBV7-9 and TRBJ2-1, with 12 bases that match TRBD2. There are 17 residues in the CDR3. V shed 5 bases and J 5 bases; nucleotides not matched to a gene: 10. CDR1 is SEHNR, CDR2 FQNEAQ, per germline (reference sequence). The CDR3 sequence: CASSPGTSGLGDNEQFF. The CDR3 nucleotides are TGTGCCAGCAGCCCCGGGACTAGCGGGTTAGGAGACAATGAGCAGTTCTTC. Based on the CDR3 plus reference TRBV7-9 and TRBJ2-1, the full variable domain is DTGVSQNPRHKITKRGQNVTFRCDPISEHNRLYWYRQTLGQGPEFLTYFQNEAQLEKSRLLSDRFSAERPKGSFSTLEIQRTEQGDSAMYLCASSPGTSGLGDNEQFFGPGTRLTVL.

This chain uses TRBV19 with TRBJ1-1; D is unresolved. This CDR3 spans 15 amino acids. Trimming left V 1 base short and J 4 bases short, with 13 bases between. The germline gives CDR1 LNHDA, CDR2 SQIVND (reference sequence). CDR3 amino acids: CASSIGRWYGTEAFF. The CDR3 DNA reads TGTGCCAGTAGTATAGGACGGTGGTATGGCACTGAAGCTTTCTTT.

The genes are TRBV6-5 and TRBJ2-7, with D unresolved. The ends were cut back, 7 bases at V and 2 bases at J, with 15 bases in the middle. CDR3 length: 14 amino acids. Germline V gene lookup returns CDR1 MNHEY and CDR2 SVGAGI. The CDR3, as DNA: TGTGCCAGCACCCCGGGCCCCCACACCTACGAGCAGTACTTC. It encodes CASTPGPHTYEQYF.

The V and J genes are TRBV5-6 and TRBJ2-1; D remains unclear. The V and J ends lost 1 base and 14 bases respectively, with 19 bases between them. Germline CDR1 is SGHDT and CDR2 is YYEEEE. This CDR3 is 14 amino acids long. CDR3 sequence: CASSLQIPLQFKFF. The CDR3 DNA sequence: TGTGCCAGCAGCTTGCAGATTCCATTACAATTTAAGTTCTTC.

This clonotype was seen a handful of times. CDR3 residues: CASSLGGSAYNEQFF. In nucleotides, the CDR3 is TGTGCCAGCAGCTTAGGGGGGAGCGCCTACAATGAGCAGTTCTTC. The rearrangement joins TRBV7-2 to TRBJ2-1; the D call may be TRBD1 or TRBD2 (5 bases each). The V gene's germline CDR1 is SGHTA and CDR2 FQGNSA. CDR3 size: 15 residues. V dropped 1 base and J dropped 2 bases, with 9 bases sitting between them.